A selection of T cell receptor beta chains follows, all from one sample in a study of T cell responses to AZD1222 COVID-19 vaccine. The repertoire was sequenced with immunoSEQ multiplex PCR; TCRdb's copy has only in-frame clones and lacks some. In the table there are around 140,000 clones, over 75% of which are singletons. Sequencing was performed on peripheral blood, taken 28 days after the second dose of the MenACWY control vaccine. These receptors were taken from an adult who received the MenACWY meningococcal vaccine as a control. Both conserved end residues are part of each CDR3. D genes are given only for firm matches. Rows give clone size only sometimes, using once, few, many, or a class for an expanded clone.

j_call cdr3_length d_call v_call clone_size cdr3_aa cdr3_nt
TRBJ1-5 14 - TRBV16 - CASSQGGSNQPQHF TGTGCCAGCAGCCAAGGCGGTAGCAATCAGCCCCAGCATTTT
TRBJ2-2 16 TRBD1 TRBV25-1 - CASSDVRQGATGELFF TGTGCCAGCAGTGATGTTCGACAGGGGGCCACCGGGGAGCTGTTTTTT
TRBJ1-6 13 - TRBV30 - CAWSYQGGSPLHF TGTGCCTGGAGTTACCAGGGAGGTTCACCCCTCCACTTT
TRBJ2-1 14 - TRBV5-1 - CASSPGQFNNEQFF TGCGCCAGCAGCCCTGGACAGTTTAACAATGAGCAGTTCTTC
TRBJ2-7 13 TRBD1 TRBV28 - CASSLDRGYEQYF TGTGCCAGCAGTTTGGACAGGGGCTACGAGCAGTACTTC
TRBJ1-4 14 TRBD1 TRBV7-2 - CASSQGGAAEKLFF TGTGCCAGCAGCCAAGGGGGCGCGGCTGAAAAACTGTTTTTT
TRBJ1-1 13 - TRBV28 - CASRVLLNTEAFF TGTGCCAGCAGGGTGCTGCTGAACACTGAAGCTTTCTTT
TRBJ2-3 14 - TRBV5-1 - CASSLAPDTDTQYF TGCGCCAGCAGCTTGGCCCCCGACACAGATACGCAGTATTTT
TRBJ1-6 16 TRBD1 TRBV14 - CASSQDPDRGYSPLHF TGTGCCAGCAGCCAAGATCCGGACAGGGGTTATTCACCCCTCCACTTT
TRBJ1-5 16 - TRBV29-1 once CSVEDRIQALNQPQHF TGCAGCGTTGAAGACAGAATTCAGGCCCTCAATCAGCCCCAGCATTTT
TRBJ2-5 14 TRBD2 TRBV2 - CASKLSSGQETQYF TGTGCCAGCAAGTTGTCTAGCGGACAAGAGACCCAGTACTTC
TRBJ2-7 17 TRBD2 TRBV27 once CASRARFRLADSYEQYF TGTGCCAGCAGAGCCCGCTTTCGACTAGCGGACTCCTACGAGCAGTACTTC
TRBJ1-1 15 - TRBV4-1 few CASSPEDIMNTEAFF TGCGCCAGCAGCCCCGAAGACATAATGAACACTGAAGCTTTCTTT
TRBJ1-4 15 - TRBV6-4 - CASSDKGGTNEKLFF TGTGCCAGCAGTGACAAAGGAGGGACTAATGAAAAACTGTTTTTT
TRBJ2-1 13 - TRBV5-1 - CASSLVTYNEQFF TGCGCCAGCAGCTTGGTCACCTACAATGAGCAGTTCTTC
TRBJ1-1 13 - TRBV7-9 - CASSLDQGSDAFF TGTGCCAGCAGCTTAGATCAGGGATCGGATGCTTTCTTT
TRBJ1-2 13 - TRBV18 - CASSPTHLWGYTF TGTGCCAGCTCACCAACTCATCTGTGGGGCTACACCTTC
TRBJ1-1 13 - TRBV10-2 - CASTWTGNTEAFF TGCGCCAGCACTTGGACGGGGAACACTGAAGCTTTCTTT
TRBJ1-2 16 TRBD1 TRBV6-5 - CASSFLTGGAGYGYTF TGTGCCAGCAGTTTCCTGACAGGGGGCGCTGGGTATGGCTACACCTTC
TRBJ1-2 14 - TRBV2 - CASSEDRTNYGYTF TGTGCCAGCAGTGAGGACAGAACTAACTATGGCTACACCTTC
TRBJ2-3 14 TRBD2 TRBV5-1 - CASSPAGSTDTQYF TGCGCCAGCAGCCCAGCGGGGAGCACAGATACGCAGTATTTT
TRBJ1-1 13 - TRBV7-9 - CASSLRGDTEAFF TGTGCCAGCAGCTTAAGGGGGGACACTGAAGCTTTCTTT
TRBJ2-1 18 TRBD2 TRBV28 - CASSSSAGTSGSGDEQFF TGTGCCAGCAGTAGCAGTGCCGGCACTAGCGGGAGCGGCGATGAGCAGTTCTTC
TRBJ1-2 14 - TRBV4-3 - CASSQEGDGTSYTF TGCGCCAGCAGCCAAGAAGGGGACGGCACTTCCTACACCTTC
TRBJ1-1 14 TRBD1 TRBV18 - CASSLLTGDTEAFF TGTGCCAGCTCACTTCTGACAGGGGACACTGAAGCTTTCTTT
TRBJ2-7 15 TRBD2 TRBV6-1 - CASSEGFGGSNEQYF TGTGCCAGCAGTGAAGGATTCGGCGGGAGCAACGAGCAGTACTTC
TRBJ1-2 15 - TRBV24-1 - CATSAPRAGDYGYTF TGTGCCACCAGTGCACCGCGGGCAGGAGACTATGGCTACACCTTC
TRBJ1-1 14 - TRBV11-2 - CASSLVVQGTEAFF TGTGCCAGCAGCTTAGTTGTTCAGGGCACTGAAGCTTTCTTT
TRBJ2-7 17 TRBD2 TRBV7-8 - CASSLLTGTSGSYEQYF TGTGCCAGCAGCTTACTAACCGGGACTAGCGGGAGCTACGAGCAGTACTTC
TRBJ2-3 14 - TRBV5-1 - CASSPSTRTDTQYF TGCGCCAGCAGCCCGTCCACTAGAACAGATACGCAGTATTTT
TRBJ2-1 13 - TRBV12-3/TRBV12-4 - CASSLPENNEQFF TGTGCCAGCAGTTTACCCGAAAACAATGAGCAGTTCTTC
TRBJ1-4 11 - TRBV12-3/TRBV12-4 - CASSFREKLFF TGTGCCAGCAGTTTCCGTGAAAAACTGTTTTTT
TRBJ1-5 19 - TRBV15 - CATSRGTQGRSLGNQPQHF TGTGCCACCAGCAGGGGGACGCAGGGTCGGAGTTTGGGCAATCAGCCCCAGCATTTT
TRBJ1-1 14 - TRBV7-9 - CASSLLGKDTEAFF TGTGCCAGCAGCTTACTAGGGAAGGACACTGAAGCTTTCTTT
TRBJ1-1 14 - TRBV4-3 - CASSLTQGNTEAFF TGCGCCAGCAGCCTAACTCAGGGGAACACTGAAGCTTTCTTT
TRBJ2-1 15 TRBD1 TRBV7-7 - CASSLDGTGANEQFF TGTGCTAGCAGCTTAGATGGGACAGGGGCCAATGAGCAGTTCTTC
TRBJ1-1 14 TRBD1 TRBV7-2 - CASSYLTGGTEAFF TGTGCCAGCAGCTATCTAACAGGGGGCACTGAAGCTTTCTTT
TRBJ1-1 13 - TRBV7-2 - CASSRTVDTEAFF TGTGCCAGCAGCAGGACAGTAGACACTGAAGCTTTCTTT
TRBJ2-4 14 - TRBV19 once CASSIARTGNIQYF TGTGCCAGTAGTATAGCTCGAACAGGGAACATTCAGTACTTC
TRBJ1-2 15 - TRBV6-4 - CASRDEDGASYGYTF TGTGCCAGCAGAGATGAAGACGGGGCCTCCTATGGCTACACCTTC
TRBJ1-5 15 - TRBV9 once CASSSQYTGKQPQHF TGTGCCAGCAGCTCACAGTACACAGGGAAACAGCCCCAGCATTTT
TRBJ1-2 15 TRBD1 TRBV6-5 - CASSRDPTGNHGYTF TGTGCCAGCAGCAGAGACCCGACAGGGAATCATGGCTACACCTTC
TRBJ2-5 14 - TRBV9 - CASSVAGRQETQYF TGTGCCAGCAGCGTAGCGGGCAGACAAGAGACCCAGTACTTC
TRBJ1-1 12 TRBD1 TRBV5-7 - CASSPGQGEAFF TGTGCCAGCAGTCCTGGACAGGGTGAAGCTTTCTTT
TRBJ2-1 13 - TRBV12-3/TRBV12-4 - CASSGRPRNEQFF TGTGCCAGCAGTGGAAGGCCGAGGAATGAGCAGTTCTTC
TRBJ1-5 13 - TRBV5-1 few CASSSDSNQPQHF TGCGCCAGCAGTTCAGATAGCAATCAGCCCCAGCATTTT
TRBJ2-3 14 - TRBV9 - CASSPSWVTDTQYF TGTGCCAGCAGCCCCTCCTGGGTGACAGATACGCAGTATTTT
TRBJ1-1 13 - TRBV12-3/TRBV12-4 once CASSLAQGTEAFF TGTGCCAGCAGTTTAGCCCAGGGAACTGAAGCTTTCTTT
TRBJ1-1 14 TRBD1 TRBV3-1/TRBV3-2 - CASMDRGSGTEAFF TGTGCCAGCATGGACAGGGGATCTGGGACTGAAGCTTTCTTT
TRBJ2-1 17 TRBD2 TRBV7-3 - CASSPGIGLAAYNEQFF TGTGCCAGCAGCCCCGGTATAGGACTAGCGGCATACAATGAGCAGTTCTTC
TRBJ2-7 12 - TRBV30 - CAWNLGAYEQYF TGTGCCTGGAATTTGGGCGCCTACGAGCAGTACTTC
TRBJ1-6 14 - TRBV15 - CATSRGALSSPLHF TGTGCCACCAGCAGAGGAGCATTAAGCTCACCCCTCCACTTT
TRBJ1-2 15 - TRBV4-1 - CASSQGQAGDYGYTF TGCGCCAGCAGCCAAGGCCAGGCCGGGGACTATGGCTACACCTTC
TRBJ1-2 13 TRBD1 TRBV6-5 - CASRQGARYGYTF TGTGCCAGCAGACAGGGGGCGCGGTATGGCTACACCTTC
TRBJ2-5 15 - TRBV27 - CASSRGAWGGETQYF TGTGCCAGCAGCCGCGGGGCGTGGGGCGGAGAGACCCAGTACTTC